This T cell receptor beta chain derives from a study of glioma-infiltrating T cells. Germline CDR1 is MDHEN and CDR2 is SYDVKM. The CDR3 has 14 amino acids. With 2 bases removed from V and 3 bases from J, the gap between germline ends came to 10 bases. Study conclusions and caveats: Tissue-blood divergence was below expectation in non-neoplastic patients, above in gliomas. CDR3 overlap between tissue and blood was very small.

As concerns this clonotype: Its antigen is not identified.

Using RNA template, CDR3s of TCR alpha and beta were amplified with iRepertoire arm-PCR. Tissue mRNA or PBMC total RNA, roughly 85-450 ng, went into one-step reverse transcription and amplification. TCRdb fed the multiplex PCR reads into MiXCR, producing one record per CDR3 protein. The data show around 190,000 distinct CDR3 sequences, approximately 30% seen once. The clonotype was recovered from a human donor with low-grade glioma or glioblastoma, undergoing nonglioma brain surgery, or in good health (not recorded which). Sequencing was performed on glioma tissue, nonneoplastic brain tissue, or PBMCs (not recorded which). V usage is TRBV28 and J usage is TRBJ1-1; D uncertain. The CDR3 coding sequence is TGTGCCAGCAGTTTAGGGATGTGGGACACTGAAGCTTTCTTT. Protein: CASSLGMWDTEAFF.